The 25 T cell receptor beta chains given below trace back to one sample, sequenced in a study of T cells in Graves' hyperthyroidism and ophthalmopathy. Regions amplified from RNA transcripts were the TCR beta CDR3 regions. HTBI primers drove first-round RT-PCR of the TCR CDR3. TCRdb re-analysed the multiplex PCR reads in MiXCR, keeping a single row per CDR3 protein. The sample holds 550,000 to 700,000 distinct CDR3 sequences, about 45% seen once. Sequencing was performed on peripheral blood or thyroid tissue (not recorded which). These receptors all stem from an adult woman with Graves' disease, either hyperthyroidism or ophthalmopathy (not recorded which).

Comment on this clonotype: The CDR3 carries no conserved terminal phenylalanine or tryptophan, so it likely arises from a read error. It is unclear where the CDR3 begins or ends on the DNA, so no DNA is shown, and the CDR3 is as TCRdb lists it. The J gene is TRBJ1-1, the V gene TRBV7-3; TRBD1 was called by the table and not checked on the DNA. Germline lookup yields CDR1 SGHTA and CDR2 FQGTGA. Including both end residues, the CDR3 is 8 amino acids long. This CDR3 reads CASSFRDR.

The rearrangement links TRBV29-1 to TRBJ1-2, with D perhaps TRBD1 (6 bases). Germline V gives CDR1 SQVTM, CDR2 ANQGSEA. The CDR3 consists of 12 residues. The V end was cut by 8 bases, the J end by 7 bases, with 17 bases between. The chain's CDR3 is CSSYGGQCGYTF. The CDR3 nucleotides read TGCAGCTCTTACGGGGGGCAGTGTGGCTACACCTTC.

DNA of the CDR3: TGCAGTGCTGAGACAGGGTGGCGTCAGCCCCAGCATTTT. Translation gives CSAETGWRQPQHF. The V gene is TRBV20-1, the J gene TRBJ1-5; 7 positions match TRBD1. The CDR3 sequence is 13 residues long. Germline CDR1 DFQATT, CDR2 SNEGSKA (reference sequence). V lost 5 bases to trimming and J lost 6 bases; unmatched junction nucleotides: 7.

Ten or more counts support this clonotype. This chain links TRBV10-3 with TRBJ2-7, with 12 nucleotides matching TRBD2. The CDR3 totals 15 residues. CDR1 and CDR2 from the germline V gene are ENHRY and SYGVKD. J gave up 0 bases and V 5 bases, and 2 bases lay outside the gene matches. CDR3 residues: CAISRTSGVSYEQYF. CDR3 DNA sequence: TGTGCCATCAGTAGGACTAGCGGGGTCTCCTACGAGCAGTACTTC.

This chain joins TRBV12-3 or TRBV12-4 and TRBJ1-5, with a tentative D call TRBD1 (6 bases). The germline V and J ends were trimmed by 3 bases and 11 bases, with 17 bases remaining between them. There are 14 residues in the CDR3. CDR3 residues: CASSFNRGQETQHF. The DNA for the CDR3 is TGTGCCAGCAGTTTTAATCGGGGACAAGAGACCCAGCATTTT.

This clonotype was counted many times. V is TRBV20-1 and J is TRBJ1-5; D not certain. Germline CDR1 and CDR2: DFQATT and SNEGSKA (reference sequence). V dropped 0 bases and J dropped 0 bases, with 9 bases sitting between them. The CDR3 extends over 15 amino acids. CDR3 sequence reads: CSARDPVYSNQPQHF. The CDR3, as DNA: TGCAGTGCTAGAGATCCCGTTTATAGCAATCAGCCCCAGCATTTT.

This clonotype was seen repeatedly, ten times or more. This chain's CDR3 is CATSSLAPGGADTQYF. CDR3 coding DNA: TGTGCCACCTCCTCGTTGGCCCCGGGGGGGGCAGATACGCAGTATTTT. V is TRBV10-3 and J is TRBJ2-3; 8 bases are shared with TRBD2. The V segment lost 10 bases and the J segment 4 bases; nucleotides outside the gene matches: 16. Germline lookup yields CDR1 ENHRY and CDR2 SYGVKD. The CDR3 covers 16 residues.

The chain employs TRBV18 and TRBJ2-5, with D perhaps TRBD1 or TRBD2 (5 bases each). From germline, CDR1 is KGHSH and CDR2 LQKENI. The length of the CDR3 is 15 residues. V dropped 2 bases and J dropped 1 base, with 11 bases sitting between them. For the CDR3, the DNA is TGTGCCAGCTCACCAATGAGGGGTTCCCAAGAGACCCAGTACTTC. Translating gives CASSPMRGSQETQYF.

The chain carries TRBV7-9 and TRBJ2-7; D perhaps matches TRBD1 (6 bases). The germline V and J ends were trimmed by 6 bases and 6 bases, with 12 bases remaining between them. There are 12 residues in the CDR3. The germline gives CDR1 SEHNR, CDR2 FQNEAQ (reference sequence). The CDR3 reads CASSTQGREQYF. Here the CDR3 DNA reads TGTGCCAGCAGTACTCAGGGGCGCGAGCAGTACTTC.

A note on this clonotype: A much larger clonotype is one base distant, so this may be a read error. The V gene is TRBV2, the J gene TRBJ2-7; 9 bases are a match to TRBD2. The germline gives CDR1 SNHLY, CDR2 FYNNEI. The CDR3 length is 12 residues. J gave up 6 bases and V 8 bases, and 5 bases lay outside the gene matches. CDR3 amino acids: CASPLAGREQYF. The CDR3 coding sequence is TGTGCCAGCCCCCTAGCGGGACGCGAGCAGTACTTC.

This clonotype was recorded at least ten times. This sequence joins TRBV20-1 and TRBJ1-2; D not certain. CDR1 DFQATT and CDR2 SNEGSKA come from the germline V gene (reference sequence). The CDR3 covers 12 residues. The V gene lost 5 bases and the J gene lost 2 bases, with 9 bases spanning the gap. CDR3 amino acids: CSALDENYGYTF. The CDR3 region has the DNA TGCAGTGCTTTGGACGAAAACTATGGCTACACCTTC.

CDR3 residues: CASSLDWEGTQYF. The CDR3 DNA reads as TGTGCCAGCAGCTTAGATTGGGAGGGGACCCAGTACTTC. This rearrangement joins TRBV7-9 to TRBJ2-5, with 7 bases aligning to TRBD2. Trimming took 1 base from V and 7 from J; bases not matched to a gene: 3. This CDR3 has 13 residues. From germline, CDR1 is SEHNR and CDR2 FQNEAQ (reference sequence). The variable domain in full, completed from reference TRBV7-9 and TRBJ2-5, reads DTGVSQNPRHKITKRGQNVTFRCDPISEHNRLYWYRQTLGQGPEFLTYFQNEAQLEKSRLLSDRFSAERPKGSFSTLEIQRTEQGDSAMYLCASSLDWEGTQYFGPGTRLLVL.

In nucleotides, the CDR3 is TGCAGTGCTATATCACTTAGCGCGTTTTCCTCCTACGAGCAGTACTTC. It specifies CSAISLSAFSSYEQYF. The chain couples TRBV20-1 to TRBJ2-7; tentatively, D is TRBD2 (5 bases). Looked up from germline, CDR1 is DFQATT and CDR2 is SNEGSKA (reference sequence). With 4 bases removed from V and 0 bases from J, the gap between germline ends came to 19 bases. The CDR3 has 16 residues.

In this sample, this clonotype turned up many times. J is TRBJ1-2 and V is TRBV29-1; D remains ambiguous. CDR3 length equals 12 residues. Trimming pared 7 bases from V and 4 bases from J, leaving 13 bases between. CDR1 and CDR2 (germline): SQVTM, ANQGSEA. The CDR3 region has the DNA TGCAGCGGGCTTGTGGGGTTCTATGGCTACACCTTC. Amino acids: CSGLVGFYGYTF. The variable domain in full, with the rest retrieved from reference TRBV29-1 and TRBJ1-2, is SAVISQKPSRDICQRGTSLTIQCQVDSQVTMMFWYRQQPGQSLTLIATANQGSEATYESGFVIDKFPISRPNLTFSTLTVSNMSPEDSSIYLCSGLVGFYGYTFGSGTRLTVV.

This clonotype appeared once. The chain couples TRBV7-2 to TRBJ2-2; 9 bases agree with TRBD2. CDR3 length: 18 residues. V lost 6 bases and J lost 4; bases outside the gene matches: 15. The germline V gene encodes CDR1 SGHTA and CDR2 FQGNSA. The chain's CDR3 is CASSLASGITGVTGELFF. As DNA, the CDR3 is TGTGCCAGCAGTTTGGCTAGCGGGATCACCGGGGTCACCGGGGAGCTGTTTTTT.

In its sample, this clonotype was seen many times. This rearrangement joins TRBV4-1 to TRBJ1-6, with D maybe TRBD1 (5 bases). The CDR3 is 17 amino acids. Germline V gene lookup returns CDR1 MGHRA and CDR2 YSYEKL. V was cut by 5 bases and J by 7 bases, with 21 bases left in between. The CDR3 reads CASSAPRGLGGNSPLHF. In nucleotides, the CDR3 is TGCGCCAGCAGCGCGCCTCGGGGGTTAGGCGGGAATTCACCCCTCCACTTT.

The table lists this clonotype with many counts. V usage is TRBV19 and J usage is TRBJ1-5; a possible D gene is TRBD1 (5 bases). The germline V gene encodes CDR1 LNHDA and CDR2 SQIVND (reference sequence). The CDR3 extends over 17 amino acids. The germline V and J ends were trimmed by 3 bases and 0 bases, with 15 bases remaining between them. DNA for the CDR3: TGTGCCAGTAGTATTTTCCAGGGCACCCATAGCAATCAGCCCCAGCATTTT. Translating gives CASSIFQGTHSNQPQHF.

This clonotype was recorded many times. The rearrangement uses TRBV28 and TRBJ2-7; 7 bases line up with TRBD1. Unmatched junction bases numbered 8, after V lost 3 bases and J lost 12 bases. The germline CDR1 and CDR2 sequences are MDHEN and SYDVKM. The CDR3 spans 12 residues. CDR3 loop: CASSLSQGSSYF. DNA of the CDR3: TGTGCCAGCAGTTTGTCACAGGGGAGTTCGTACTTC. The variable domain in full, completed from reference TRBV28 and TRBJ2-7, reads DVKVTQSSRYLVKRTGEKVFLECVQDMDHENMFWYRQDPGLGLRLIYFSYDVKMKEKGDIPEGYSVSREKKERFSLILESASTNQTSMYLCASSLSQGSSYFGPGTRLTVT.

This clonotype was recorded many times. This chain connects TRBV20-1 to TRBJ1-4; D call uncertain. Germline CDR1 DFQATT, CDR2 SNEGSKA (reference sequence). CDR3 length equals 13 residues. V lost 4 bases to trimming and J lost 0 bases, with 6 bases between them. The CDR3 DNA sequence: TGCAGTGCTATAGTTGCAACTAATGAAAAACTGTTTTTT. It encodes CSAIVATNEKLFF.

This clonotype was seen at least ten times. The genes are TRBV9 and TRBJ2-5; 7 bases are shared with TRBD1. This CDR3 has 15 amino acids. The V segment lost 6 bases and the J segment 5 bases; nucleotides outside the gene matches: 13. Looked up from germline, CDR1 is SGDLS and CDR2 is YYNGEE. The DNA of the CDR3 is TGTGCCAGCACCCAGACAGGGATGGTATCGGAGACCCAGTACTTC. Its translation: CASTQTGMVSETQYF.

CDR3 DNA sequence: TGTGCCGCCAGCGAGGCTAACTATGGCTACACCTTC. Protein sequence: CAASEANYGYTF. V and J are TRBV7-2 and TRBJ1-2; no firm D call. CDR1 and CDR2 (germline): SGHTA, FQGNSA. Trimming stripped 11 bases from V and 0 bases from J, with 10 bases between. The CDR3 covers 12 residues.

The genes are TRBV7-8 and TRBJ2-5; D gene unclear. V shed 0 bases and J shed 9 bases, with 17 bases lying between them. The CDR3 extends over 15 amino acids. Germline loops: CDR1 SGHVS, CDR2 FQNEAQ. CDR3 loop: CASSLALTLNQPQYF. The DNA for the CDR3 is TGTGCCAGCAGCTTAGCGCTAACCCTCAATCAGCCCCAGTACTTC.

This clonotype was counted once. In DNA form, the CDR3 reads TGTGCCAGCGCCTGGATTGGGGCGGGAGGCACCCTTCAGCAGTACTTC. Translating it yields CASAWIGAGGTLQQYF. This rearrangement joins TRBV7-2 to TRBJ2-7, with 8 bases lining up with TRBD2. J was trimmed by 8 bases and V by 8 bases; bases with no gene match: 20. The CDR3 contains 16 residues. The germline CDR1 and CDR2 sequences are SGHTA and FQGNSA.

The CDR3 DNA reads as TGTGCCACCAGCAGAGGGATCCCGGGGGGGGTCCCCACCAATGAGCAGTTCTTC. The encoded protein is CATSRGIPGGVPTNEQFF. The chain uses TRBV15 and TRBJ2-7, with 8 bases identical to TRBD2. The J call is in doubt because the DNA end fits TRBJ2-1 better. The CDR3 is made up of 18 amino acids. Germline-derived CDR1 and CDR2 are LNHNV and YYDKDF (reference sequence).

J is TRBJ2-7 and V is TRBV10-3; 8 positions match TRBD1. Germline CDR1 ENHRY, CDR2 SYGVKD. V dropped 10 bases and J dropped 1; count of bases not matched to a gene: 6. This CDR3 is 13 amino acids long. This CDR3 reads CATSGQVSYEQYF. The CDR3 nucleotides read TGTGCCACCTCGGGACAGGTTTCCTACGAGCAGTACTTC.